This paragraph reports one T cell receptor (beta chain). The sample is drawn from a study of control samples from healthy donors and cancer patients. TCRdb's table, derived via immunoSEQ multiplex PCR, lists solely in-frame clones and lacks some. Of some 21,000 clones in the sample, 85% to 90% were seen once. The CDR3 contains 16 residues. V shed 4 bases and J 4 bases; nucleotides not matched to a gene: 11. Germline CDR1 reads SGHNT; CDR2 reads YYREEE (reference sequence). The TCR was taken from a man aged 55 to 69 with head and neck cancer. The J gene is TRBJ2-5, the V gene TRBV5-4; TRBD2 matches at 9 bases. Input material: PBMCs. CDR3 amino acids: CASSRGGGAGGETQYF. For the CDR3, the DNA is TGTGCCAGCAGCCGCGGCGGGGGGGCCGGGGGAGAGACCCAGTACTTC.